This section outlines one T cell receptor (beta chain) sequence together with its context. The antigen remains undetermined. This sample stems from a study of cytomegalovirus exposure and HLA in healthy donors. Findings and caveats of the study: When presence/absence was analysed, sequencing depth was taken to be roughly uniform across donors. HLA alleles were associated with around 17,000 TCR beta sequences in a later analysis at 0.05 false discovery rate.

Unrecorded immune exposures were likely, despite nominal health at sampling. The PCR contained 60 Vbeta and 13 Jbeta primers. The data were produced by immunoSEQ multiplex PCR, yet TCRdb's version contains in-frame clones alone and is incomplete. Of 90,000 to 150,000 clones listed, 77% are singletons. The germline V gene has CDR1 SGHRS and CDR2 YFSETQ. This CDR3 comprises 16 residues. V lost 4 bases and J lost 7; bases outside the gene matches: 10. The V and J genes are TRBV5-1 and TRBJ1-6; 8 nucleotides match TRBD1. Sequenced input: PBMCs. The receptor was derived from a man between 18 and 29 years old in good health and CMV-seropositive. The CDR3 nucleotides read TGCGCCAGCAGCCCGAATCCGGGACAGGAGAATTCACCCCTCCACTTT. Translated: CASSPNPGQENSPLHF.